This entry concerns a single T cell receptor (beta chain). Germline trimming cut 0 bases from V and 8 bases from J; bases unmatched to any gene: 15. CDR3 length: 17 residues. Germline CDR1 reads LGHNA; CDR2 reads YSLEER. In the authors' methods: Nucleated cell number was recorded as an estimate derived from reference gene primer amplification. Here immunoSEQ multiplex PCR was the method, and the copy in TCRdb shows in-frame clones only, minus some. V, J and clone size reflect that table, while D and trimming were determined from the DNA. This table has 250,000 to 350,000 clones, about 88% appearing once. This sample is part of a study of blood T cell repertoires in COVID-19. Study-wide background: Sources were T cells, B-cell-depleted T cells, or PBMCs; the material itself was cDNA or gDNA.

J is TRBJ1-2 and V is TRBV4-3; 7 nucleotides line up with TRBD1. The clonotype was recovered from a woman between 55 and 75 years old with acute or convalescent COVID-19. Input material: peripheral blood. DNA of the CDR3: TGCGCCAGCAGCCAAGAAAAGGGGACAGATTTCCTAGGGGGCTACACCTTC. Its translation: CASSQEKGTDFLGGYTF.